What follows are 8 T cell receptor beta chains derived from one specimen sequenced in a study of T-cell reconstitution after alpha-beta-depleted transplantation in children. The authors prepared the TCRbeta library with unique molecular identifiers. TCRdb reprocessed the PCR reads with MiXCR, giving one entry per CDR3 protein. The sample has 300,000 to 400,000 distinct CDR3 sequences; 15% to 20% are singletons. Specimen: PBMCs, mostly from graft donor cells, collected 360 days after TCRalphabeta/CD19-depleted stem cell transplant. Every receptor here comes from a male patient aged 2-15 years who had a stem cell transplant for acute lymphoblastic leukemia, so the T cells may come from the graft donor.

This clonotype was detected a few times. The chain uses TRBV4-2 and TRBJ2-5; 7 nucleotides align to TRBD2. Germline assignment: CDR1 LGHNA and CDR2 YNFKEQ. Trimming at V came to 4 bases and at J to 4 bases, leaving 6 bases not matched to a gene. This CDR3 region has 14 residues. In DNA, the CDR3 is TGTGCCAGCAGCCCCTGGGGGGGAGGAGAGACCCAGTACTTC. Translating it yields CASSPWGGGETQYF.

The chain links TRBV18 to TRBJ1-5; TRBD1 aligns across 7 bases. CDR1 and CDR2 (germline): KGHSH, LQKENI. With V trimmed by 3 bases and J by 10 bases, 9 bases remained unmatched. The CDR3 contains 14 residues. CDR3 in amino acids: CASSPDTGVRPQHF. The DNA for the CDR3 is TGTGCCAGCTCACCGGATACAGGGGTTCGTCCCCAGCATTTT.

This clonotype has at least ten counts. The V gene is TRBV3-1, the J gene TRBJ2-2; TRBD1 is a possible D gene (5 bases). The CDR3 sequence is 14 residues long. V shed 4 bases and J shed 10 bases, with 16 bases lying between them. Germline loops: CDR1 LGHDT, CDR2 YNNKEL (reference sequence). CDR3 sequence reads: CASSLGPSILELFF. The CDR3 region has the DNA TGTGCCAGCAGCCTGGGGCCTTCTATCTTGGAGCTGTTTTTT.

This clonotype has ten or more counts. The chain couples TRBV27 to TRBJ2-2; D remains unclear. From germline, CDR1 is MNHEY and CDR2 SMNVEV (reference sequence). V lost 2 bases and J lost 8, with 24 bases in between. This CDR3 is built from 18 residues. CDR3 coding DNA: TGTGCCAGCAGTTTAGCGGCCAAAATACGGTCCCCCTGGGGGGAGCTGTTTTTT. It codes for CASSLAAKIRSPWGELFF.

This clonotype was detected many times. This sequence joins TRBV28 and TRBJ1-1, with unresolved D. Trimming removed 2 bases from V and 0 bases from J, with 10 bases in between. The CDR3 is 15 residues long. CDR1 MDHEN and CDR2 SYDVKM come from the germline V gene. The CDR3 sequence: CASSLTLSMNTEAFF. In DNA, the CDR3 is TGTGCCAGCAGTTTAACCCTTTCCATGAACACTGAAGCTTTCTTT. The whole variable domain, filled in from reference TRBV28 and TRBJ1-1, reads DVKVTQSSRYLVKRTGEKVFLECVQDMDHENMFWYRQDPGLGLRLIYFSYDVKMKEKGDIPEGYSVSREKKERFSLILESASTNQTSMYLCASSLTLSMNTEAFFGQGTRLTVV.

This clonotype was counted between two and nine times. The chain links TRBV20-1 to TRBJ2-1; 14 bases match TRBD2. The CDR3 has 16 amino acids. The germline V gene has CDR1 DFQATT and CDR2 SNEGSKA (reference sequence). V shed 3 bases, J shed 4 bases, and the junction held 5 bases outside the gene matches. CDR3 bases: TGCAGTGCTAGCCCGAGACTAGCGGGAGGGTACAATGAGCAGTTCTTC. Protein: CSASPRLAGGYNEQFF.

The V call is TRBV28, the J call TRBJ2-7; the D gene is possibly TRBD2 (6 bases). The germline gives CDR1 MDHEN, CDR2 SYDVKM. This CDR3 has 15 amino acids. Trimming left V 4 bases short and J 3 bases short, with 16 bases between. The CDR3 loop is CASSSLADGHYEQYF. The DNA of the CDR3 is TGTGCCAGCAGTTCATTAGCGGACGGTCACTACGAGCAGTACTTC.

The CDR3 DNA is TGTGCCAGCAGTTTACCGGACAGGGGGCAATGGTGGGGCACTGAAGCTTTCTTT. Protein: CASSLPDRGQWWGTEAFF. The rearrangement joins TRBV12-3 or TRBV12-4 to TRBJ1-1; TRBD1 aligns across 11 bases. Trimming removed 2 bases from V and 4 bases from J; junction bases left unmatched: 12. The CDR3 is 18 amino acids.